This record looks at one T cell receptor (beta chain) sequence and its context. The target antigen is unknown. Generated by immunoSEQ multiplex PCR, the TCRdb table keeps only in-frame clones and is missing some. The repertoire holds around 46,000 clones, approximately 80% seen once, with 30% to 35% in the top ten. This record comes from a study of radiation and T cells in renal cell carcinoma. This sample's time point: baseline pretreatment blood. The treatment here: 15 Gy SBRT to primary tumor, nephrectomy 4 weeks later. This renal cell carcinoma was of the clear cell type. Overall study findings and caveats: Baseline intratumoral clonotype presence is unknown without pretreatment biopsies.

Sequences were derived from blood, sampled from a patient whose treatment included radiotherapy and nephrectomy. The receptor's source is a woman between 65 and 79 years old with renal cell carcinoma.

This CDR3 is CASSQDRQGLTYEQYF. CDR3 DNA: TGCGCCAGCAGCCAAGATAGGCAGGGCCTTACCTACGAGCAGTACTTC. The V gene is TRBV4-1, the J gene TRBJ2-7; possibly TRBD1 for D (5 bases). Per germline, CDR1 MGHRA and CDR2 YSYEKL. The CDR3 contains 16 residues. V lost 0 bases and J 2 bases, leaving 14 bases between the germline ends.